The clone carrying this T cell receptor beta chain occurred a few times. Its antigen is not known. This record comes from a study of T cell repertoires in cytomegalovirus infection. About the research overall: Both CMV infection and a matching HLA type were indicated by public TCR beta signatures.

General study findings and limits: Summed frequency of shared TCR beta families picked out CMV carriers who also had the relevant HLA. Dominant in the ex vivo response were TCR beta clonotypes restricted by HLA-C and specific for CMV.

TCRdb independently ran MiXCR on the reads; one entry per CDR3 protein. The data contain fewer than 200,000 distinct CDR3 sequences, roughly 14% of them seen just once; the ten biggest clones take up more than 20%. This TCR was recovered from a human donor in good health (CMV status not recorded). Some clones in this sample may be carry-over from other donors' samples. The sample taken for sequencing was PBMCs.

The DNA for the CDR3 is TGTGCCAGCAGCTACCCCACGGACGGGTTTGAGGATACGCAGTATTTT. Translating gives CASSYPTDGFEDTQYF. The chain is built from TRBV7-9 and TRBJ2-3, with D unresolved. The CDR3 covers 16 residues. V gave up 4 bases and J gave up 6 bases, with 20 bases separating them. Germline CDR1 is SEHNR and CDR2 is FQNEAQ (reference sequence).